This TCR beta chain appears in the sequencing data of a study of pediatric ulcerative colitis. For the study at large: Ulcerative colitis patients had pancolitis or left-sided colitis, with confirming histology.

Notes on this clone: What it binds is not known.

Sequencing depth was up to 500,000 reads per sample. Measured with immunoSEQ multiplex PCR; TCRdb has only the in-frame clones, and not every one. The sample shows approximately 40,000 clones, around three quarters of them seen only once. Study results and caveats: A couple of rectal clonotypes were found only in ulcerative colitis patients, all of them. Compared with controls, ulcerative colitis showed greater blood-rectum clone sharing.

The rectum was sampled with one to two pinch biopsies at colonoscopy. Germline CDR1 reads MDHEN; CDR2 reads SYDVKM. The CDR3 is made up of 12 amino acids. V lost 4 bases and J lost 9, with 10 bases in between. This chain uses TRBV28 with TRBJ2-1; D ambiguous. The clonotype comes from a boy aged 5 to 17 with moderate ulcerative colitis. The sequenced sample consisted of gut tissue. The CDR3 sequence: CASSYPVGEQFF. As DNA, the CDR3 is TGTGCCAGCAGTTACCCCGTTGGTGAGCAGTTCTTC.